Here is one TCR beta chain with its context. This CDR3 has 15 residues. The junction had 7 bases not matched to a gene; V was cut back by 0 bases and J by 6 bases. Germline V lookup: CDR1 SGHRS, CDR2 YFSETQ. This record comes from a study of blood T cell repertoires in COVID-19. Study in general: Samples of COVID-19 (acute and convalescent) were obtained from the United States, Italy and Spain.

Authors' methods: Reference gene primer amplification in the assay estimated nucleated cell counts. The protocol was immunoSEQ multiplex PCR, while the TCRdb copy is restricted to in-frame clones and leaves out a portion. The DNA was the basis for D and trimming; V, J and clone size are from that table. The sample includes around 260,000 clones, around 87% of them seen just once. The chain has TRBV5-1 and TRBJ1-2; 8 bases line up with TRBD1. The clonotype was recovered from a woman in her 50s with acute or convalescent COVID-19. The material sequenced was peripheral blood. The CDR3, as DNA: TGCGCCAGCAGCTTGGAGGCAGGGGGCGAAAATGGCTACACCTTC. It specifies CASSLEAGGENGYTF.